The 5 T cell receptor beta chains presented below share a single source sample, sequenced in a study of T cells of healthy individuals. TCRdb ran MiXCR on the 5' RACE reads and lists one entry per CDR3 protein. The sample consists of about 96,000 distinct CDR3 sequences, around 17% of them appearing once. Receptors were obtained from a human donor in good health.

The table lists this clonotype with many counts. V gene TRBV10-3 combines with J gene TRBJ2-2; TRBD2 aligns across 7 bases. Germline V gene lookup returns CDR1 ENHRY and CDR2 SYGVKD. The CDR3 loop spans 15 amino acids. V shed 10 bases and J 4 bases; nucleotides not matched to a gene: 12. The CDR3 DNA reads as TGTGCCACCGAAGCCAGCGGGGAGGGCACCGGGGAGCTGTTTTTT. Protein product: CATEASGEGTGELFF.

This clonotype was seen a few times. This rearrangement joins TRBV7-6 to TRBJ2-7, with TRBD2 matching over 13 bases. Germline CDR1 and CDR2: SGHVS and FNYEAQ. V shed 5 bases and J 3 bases; nucleotides not matched to a gene: 10. This CDR3 is built from 17 residues. The CDR3 sequence: CASSPLLAGGPDYEQYF. The CDR3 nucleotides read TGTGCCAGCAGCCCCCTACTAGCGGGAGGGCCAGACTACGAGCAGTACTTC.

This clonotype was seen repeatedly, ten times or more. The DNA for the CDR3 is TGTGCCAGCAGCCCGGGACAGATAATTTCCTACGAGCAGTACTTC. Its translation is CASSPGQIISYEQYF. The rearrangement uses TRBV7-9 and TRBJ2-7; 7 bases match TRBD1. This CDR3 comprises 15 residues. Trimming cost V 5 bases and J 1 base; bases outside gene matches: 8. Germline CDR1 and CDR2: SEHNR and FQNEAQ (reference sequence).

This clonotype has at least ten counts. The rearrangement joins TRBV6-1 to TRBJ1-2; perhaps TRBD1 as D (6 bases). The CDR3 is made up of 14 amino acids. The V end was cut by 4 bases, the J end by 8 bases, with 17 bases between. Germline CDR1 reads MNHNS; CDR2 reads SASEGT. CDR3 bases: TGTGCCAGCAGTGCCATATACAGGGAAGAGGGCTACACCTTC. This gives the protein CASSAIYREEGYTF.

V is TRBV6-5 and J is TRBJ2-3; D possibly corresponds to TRBD2 (5 bases). Trimming pared 7 bases from V and 2 bases from J, leaving 10 bases between. CDR3 length: 13 residues. Germline V gene sequence: CDR1 MNHEY, CDR2 SVGAGI. The CDR3 nucleotides are TGTGCCAGCACTCGAGGGCCCACAGATACGCAGTATTTT. It yields the protein CASTRGPTDTQYF.